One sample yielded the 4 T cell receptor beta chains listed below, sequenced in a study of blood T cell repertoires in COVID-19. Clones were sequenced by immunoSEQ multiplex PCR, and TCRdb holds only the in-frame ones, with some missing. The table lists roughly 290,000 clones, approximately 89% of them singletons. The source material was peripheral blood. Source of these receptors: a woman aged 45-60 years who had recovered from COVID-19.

CDR3 amino acids: CASSRQGNEKLFF. CDR3 DNA: TGTGCCAGCAGCCGACAGGGTAATGAAAAACTGTTTTTT. This chain uses TRBV5-4 with TRBJ1-4; 7 bases agree with TRBD1. CDR3 length: 13 residues. J lost 4 bases, V lost 4 bases, and 1 base had no gene match. Germline assignment: CDR1 SGHNT and CDR2 YYREEE (reference sequence).

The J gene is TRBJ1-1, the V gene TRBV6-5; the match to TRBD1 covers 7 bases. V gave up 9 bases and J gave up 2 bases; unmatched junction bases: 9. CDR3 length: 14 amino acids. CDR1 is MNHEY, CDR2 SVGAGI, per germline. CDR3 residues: CASFLGTANTEAFF. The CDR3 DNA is TGTGCCAGTTTTCTCGGGACAGCTAACACTGAAGCTTTCTTT.

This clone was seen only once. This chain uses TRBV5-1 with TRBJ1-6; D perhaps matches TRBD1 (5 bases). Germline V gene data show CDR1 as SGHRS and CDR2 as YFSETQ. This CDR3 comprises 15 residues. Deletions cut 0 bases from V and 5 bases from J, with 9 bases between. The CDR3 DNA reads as TGCGCCAGCAGCTTGGTGCAGGGTCATAATTCACCCCTCCACTTT. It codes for CASSLVQGHNSPLHF.

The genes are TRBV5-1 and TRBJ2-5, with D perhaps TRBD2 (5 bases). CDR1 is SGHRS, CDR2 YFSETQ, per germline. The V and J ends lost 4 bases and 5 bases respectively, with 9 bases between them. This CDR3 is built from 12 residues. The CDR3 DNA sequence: TGCGCCAGCAGCGCTGGAGGCGAGACCCAGTACTTC. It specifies CASSAGGETQYF.